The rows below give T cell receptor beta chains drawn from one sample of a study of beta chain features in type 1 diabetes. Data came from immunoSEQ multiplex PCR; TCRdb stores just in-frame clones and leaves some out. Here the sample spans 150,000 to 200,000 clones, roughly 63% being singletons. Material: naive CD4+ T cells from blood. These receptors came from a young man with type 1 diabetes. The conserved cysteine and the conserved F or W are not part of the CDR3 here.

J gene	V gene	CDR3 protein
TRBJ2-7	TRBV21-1	ASRRPGQSSYEQY
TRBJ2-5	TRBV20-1	SAQGAETQY
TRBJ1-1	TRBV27	ASSPERGGPNTEAF
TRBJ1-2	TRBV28	ASSLGGDYGYT
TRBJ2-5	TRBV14	ASSQRQGGETQY
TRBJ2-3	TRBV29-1	SVEATGADTQY
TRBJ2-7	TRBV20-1	SASYYEQY
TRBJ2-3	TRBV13	ASSPGTSGGHSTDTQY
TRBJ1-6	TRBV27	ASSSRQGSPLH
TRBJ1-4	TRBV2	ASRRDREKLF
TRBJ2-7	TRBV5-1	ASSLAGTGTSSYEQY
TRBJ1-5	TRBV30	AWSGGRQPQH
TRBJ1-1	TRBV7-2	ASSLGPENTEAF
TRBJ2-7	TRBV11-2	ASSLNGQASYEQY
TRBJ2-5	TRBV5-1	ASKDSGGSETQY
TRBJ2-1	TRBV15	ATSGWRGRNEQF
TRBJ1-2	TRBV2	ASSDLALLGT
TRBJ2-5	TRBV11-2	ASSMGSAETQY
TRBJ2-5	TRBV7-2	ASSPDRGRETQY
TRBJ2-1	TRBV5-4	ASSLVKGTSNEQF
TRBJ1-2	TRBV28	ASSLLGTGPFHYGYT
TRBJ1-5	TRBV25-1	ASSDRGQQPQH
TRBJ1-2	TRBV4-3	ASSQDLVSAGPRGGYT
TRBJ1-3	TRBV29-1	SADGSSGNTIY
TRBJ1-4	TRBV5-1	ASSLRPGPTNEKLF
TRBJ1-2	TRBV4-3	ASSQEGPGYGYT
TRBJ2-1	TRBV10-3	AIRDLRNNEQF
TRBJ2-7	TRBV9	ASSARDRGDPYEQY